Given below is one T cell receptor (beta chain) in context. This sample stems from a study of blood T cell repertoires in COVID-19. Study background: T cells, B-cell-depleted T cells, or PBMCs provided the cDNA or gDNA that served as material.

Donors in Cohort 3 counted as recovered after two negative PCRs, clearance, or symptom resolution. The authors' processing: Reference gene primers were amplified, and this amplification served to estimate nucleated cell counts. Sequencing used immunoSEQ multiplex PCR; TCRdb keeps in-frame clones, though not all of them. Clone size and the V and J calls come from that table; the DNA yielded D and trimming. The sample shows 150,000 to 200,000 clones, 84% of them seen only once. Source material: PBMCs or T cells enriched from blood (not recorded which). This receptor was identified in a woman aged 45-59 years who had recovered from COVID-19.

CDR3 in DNA: TGTGCCTGGCGGGTGGTCCTCTCTGGGGCCAACGTCCTGACTTTC. Translating it yields CAWRVVLSGANVLTF. The chain employs TRBV2 and TRBJ2-6; D is perhaps TRBD2 (5 bases). With 11 bases removed from V and 0 bases from J, the gap between germline ends came to 14 bases. Looked up from germline, CDR1 is SNHLY and CDR2 is FYNNEI. The CDR3 runs to 15 residues.